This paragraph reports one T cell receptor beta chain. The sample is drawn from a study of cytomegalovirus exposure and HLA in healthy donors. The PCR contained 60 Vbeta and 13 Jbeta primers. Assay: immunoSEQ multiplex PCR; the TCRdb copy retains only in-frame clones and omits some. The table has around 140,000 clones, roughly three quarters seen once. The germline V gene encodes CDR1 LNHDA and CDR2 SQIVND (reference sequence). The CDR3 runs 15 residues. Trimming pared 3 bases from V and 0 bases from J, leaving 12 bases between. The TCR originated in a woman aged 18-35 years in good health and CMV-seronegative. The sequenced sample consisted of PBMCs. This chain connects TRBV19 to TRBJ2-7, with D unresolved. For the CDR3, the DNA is TGTGCCAGTAGTATGAGGAGCCTTCCCTCCTACGAGCAGTACTTC. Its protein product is CASSMRSLPSYEQYF.